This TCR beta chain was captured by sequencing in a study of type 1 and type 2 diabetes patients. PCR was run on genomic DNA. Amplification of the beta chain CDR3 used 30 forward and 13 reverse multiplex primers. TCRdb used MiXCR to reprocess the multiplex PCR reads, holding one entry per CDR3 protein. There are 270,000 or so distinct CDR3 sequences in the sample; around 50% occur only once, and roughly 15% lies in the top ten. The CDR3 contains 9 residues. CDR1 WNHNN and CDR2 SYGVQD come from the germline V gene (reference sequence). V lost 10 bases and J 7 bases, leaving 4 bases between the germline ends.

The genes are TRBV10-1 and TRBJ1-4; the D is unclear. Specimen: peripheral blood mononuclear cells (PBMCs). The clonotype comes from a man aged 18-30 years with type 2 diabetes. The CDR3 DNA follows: TGCGCCAACGGTGAAAAACTGTTTTTT. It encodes CANGEKLFF.